Each of the 18 T cell receptor beta chains below was sequenced from the same sample in a study of OX40 agonist ivuxolimab in advanced cancers. Sequencing used immunoSEQ multiplex PCR; TCRdb keeps in-frame clones, though not all of them. The sample carries some 73,000 clones, about 86% recorded once. The specimen comprised CD4+ or CD8+ T cells sorted from blood, sampled in a trial of the OX40 agonist ivuxolimab. These receptors were obtained from an adult with an advanced solid tumor such as melanoma, head and neck, liver or kidney cancer.

The CDR3 nucleotides read TGTGCCAGCAGCGTAGTGGGCGGGGCAGATACGCAGTATTTT. Translated, it gives CASSVVGGADTQYF. J is TRBJ2-3 and V is TRBV9; weak D call: TRBD2 (6 bases). V lost 0 bases, J lost 4 bases, and 9 bases lay in between. From germline, CDR1 is SGDLS and CDR2 YYNGEE. The length of the CDR3 is 14 residues.

This clone has just a few counts. The chain joins TRBV6-5 to TRBJ2-5; possible D gene TRBD2, 6 bases. Trimming took off 0 bases at V and 5 bases at J, with 13 bases between the two ends. The germline V gene has CDR1 MNHEY and CDR2 SVGAGI. The CDR3 length is 15 residues. Written as DNA, the CDR3 is TGTGCCAGCAGTTACTCGCCGGGAGAAGTGGAGACCCAGTACTTC. Its protein is CASSYSPGEVETQYF.

The gene calls are TRBV9 and TRBJ1-2; perhaps TRBD1 as D (6 bases). This CDR3 spans 12 amino acids. V dropped 0 bases and J dropped 7 bases, with 7 bases sitting between them. Germline loops: CDR1 SGDLS, CDR2 YYNGEE. The CDR3 spells CASSVAQGGYTF. The CDR3 bases are TGTGCCAGCAGCGTAGCACAGGGTGGCTACACCTTC. The variable domain in full, completed from reference TRBV9 and TRBJ1-2, reads DSGVTQTPKHLITATGQRVTLRCSPRSGDLSVYWYQQSLDQGLQFLIQYYNGEERAKGNILERFSAQQFPDLHSELNLSSLELGDSALYFCASSVAQGGYTFGSGTRLTVV.

The CDR3 protein is CASSSIFLSSGNTIYF. In DNA form, the CDR3 reads TGTGCCAGCAGCTCGATATTCCTGAGCTCTGGAAACACCATATATTTT. This chain links TRBV5-6 with TRBJ1-3; no firm D call. Trimming took off 3 bases at V and 0 bases at J, with 13 bases between the two ends. The CDR3 is made up of 16 amino acids. Germline CDR1 reads SGHDT; CDR2 reads YYEEEE.

V gene TRBV5-1 combines with J gene TRBJ1-2; 8 bases agree with TRBD1. The junction had 6 bases not matched to a gene; V was cut back by 0 bases and J by 8 bases. Germline CDR1 and CDR2: SGHRS and YFSETQ. The CDR3 is 14 residues long. CDR3 loop: CASSLADRVMGYTF. The CDR3 DNA follows: TGCGCCAGCAGCTTGGCGGACAGGGTTATGGGCTACACCTTC.

The chain joins TRBV27 to TRBJ2-2; 9 bases align to TRBD1. This CDR3 comprises 15 residues. V shed 7 bases and J 4 bases; nucleotides not matched to a gene: 7. CDR1 MNHEY and CDR2 SMNVEV come from the germline V gene (reference sequence). The CDR3 bases are TGTGCCAGCACCTCCGGACAGGGGAGCACCGGGGAGCTGTTTTTT. Translation gives CASTSGQGSTGELFF.

V gene TRBV18 combines with J gene TRBJ1-2; D not certain. The CDR3 is 13 residues long. The V end lost 2 bases, the J end lost 6 bases, and 10 bases lay between the germline ends. Germline V gene lookup returns CDR1 KGHSH and CDR2 LQKENI. The CDR3 sequence is CASSPDSQDGYTF. The CDR3 coding sequence is TGTGCCAGCTCACCAGATTCACAAGATGGCTACACCTTC.

V gene TRBV5-1 combines with J gene TRBJ2-5, with D unclear. V was shortened by 0 bases and J by 2 bases, with 5 bases between the two germline ends. CDR1 and CDR2 from the germline V gene are SGHRS and YFSETQ. The CDR3 is 13 residues long. The CDR3 sequence is CASSLVLQETQYF. The CDR3 coding sequence is TGCGCCAGCAGCTTGGTTCTACAAGAGACCCAGTACTTC.

The chain joins TRBV4-3 to TRBJ2-7, with D possibly being TRBD1 or TRBD2 (6 bases each). CDR3 length equals 16 residues. Per germline, CDR1 LGHNA and CDR2 YSLEER. Trimming removed 3 bases from V and 3 bases from J, with 18 bases in between. Written as DNA, the CDR3 is TGCGCCAGCAGCCAGAAAAGGGGGGCTGGGATCTACGAGCAGTACTTC. This translates into CASSQKRGAGIYEQYF.

This chain connects TRBV4-3 to TRBJ2-3; D may be TRBD2 (5 bases). Per the germline V gene, CDR1 is LGHNA and CDR2 is YSLEER. CDR3 length equals 14 residues. V gave up 5 bases and J gave up 4 bases, with 13 bases separating them. The CDR3 DNA reads as TGCGCCAGCAGCGCGATAGCGCCCCCAGATACGCAGTATTTT. It yields the protein CASSAIAPPDTQYF.

The chain recombines TRBV27 with TRBJ2-7; D is undetermined. CDR1 MNHEY and CDR2 SMNVEV come from the germline V gene (reference sequence). Trimming took 8 bases from V and 4 from J, leaving 15 bases between them. The CDR3 covers 13 residues. The DNA of the CDR3 is TGTGCCAGCGGGCCTCGAGAGCGATACGAGCAGTACTTC. This translates into CASGPRERYEQYF.

The V gene is TRBV10-3, the J gene TRBJ2-3, with 9 positions matching TRBD2. There are 16 residues in the CDR3. CDR1 is ENHRY, CDR2 SYGVKD, per germline. Trimming removed 6 bases from V and 5 bases from J; junction bases left unmatched: 12. CDR3 DNA: TGTGCCATCAGGACTAGCGGCGCTGCGATAGGAGATACGCAGTATTTT. This codes for CAIRTSGAAIGDTQYF.

The chain couples TRBV11-2 to TRBJ2-5, with TRBD2 matching 8 bases. The CDR3 runs 15 residues. Germline CDR1 and CDR2: SGHAT and FQNNGV. J was trimmed by 1 base and V by 6 bases; bases with no gene match: 7. The DNA for the CDR3 is TGTGCCAGCAGAGAGAGCGGGAGATCCCAAGAGACCCAGTACTTC. Translated, it gives CASRESGRSQETQYF. Together with reference TRBV11-2 and TRBJ2-5, the CDR3 gives the full variable domain: EAGVAQSPRYKIIEKRQSVAFWCNPISGHATLYWYQQILGQGPKLLIQFQNNGVVDDSQLPKDRFSAERLKGVDSTLKIQPAKLEDSAVYLCASRESGRSQETQYFGPGTRLLVL.

V gene TRBV28 combines with J gene TRBJ1-2; D is perhaps TRBD1 (5 bases). Per germline, CDR1 MDHEN and CDR2 SYDVKM. Trimming stripped 5 bases from V and 1 base from J, with 17 bases between. The CDR3 has 16 amino acids. CDR3 region: CASSTGTATDNYGYTF. The DNA for the CDR3 is TGTGCCAGCAGTACGGGGACGGCGACTGATAACTATGGCTACACCTTC.

V usage is TRBV28 and J usage is TRBJ2-5, with 8 bases that match TRBD1. The germline gives CDR1 MDHEN, CDR2 SYDVKM. The CDR3 sequence is 13 residues long. V dropped 5 bases and J dropped 5; count of bases not matched to a gene: 4. CDR3 sequence: CASSGRGLETQYF. DNA of the CDR3: TGTGCCAGCAGTGGCAGGGGGCTGGAGACCCAGTACTTC. Drawing the rest from reference TRBV28 and TRBJ2-5, the complete variable domain is DVKVTQSSRYLVKRTGEKVFLECVQDMDHENMFWYRQDPGLGLRLIYFSYDVKMKEKGDIPEGYSVSREKKERFSLILESASTNQTSMYLCASSGRGLETQYFGPGTRLLVL.

This clone was counted once. This chain uses TRBV28 with TRBJ1-5; D gene unclear. Trimming cost V 3 bases and J 3 bases, with 9 bases left between them. This CDR3 contains 14 residues. Germline-derived CDR1 and CDR2 are MDHEN and SYDVKM. As DNA, the CDR3 is TGTGCCAGCAGTTTCGTTGGAGTCAATCAGCCCCAGCATTTT. Protein: CASSFVGVNQPQHF. The full variable domain, rest sourced from reference TRBV28 and TRBJ1-5, is DVKVTQSSRYLVKRTGEKVFLECVQDMDHENMFWYRQDPGLGLRLIYFSYDVKMKEKGDIPEGYSVSREKKERFSLILESASTNQTSMYLCASSFVGVNQPQHFGDGTRLSIL.

This clone was recorded a few times. The chain uses TRBV2 and TRBJ1-6; tentatively, D is TRBD1 (6 bases). Per germline, CDR1 SNHLY and CDR2 FYNNEI. V was trimmed by 6 bases and J by 4 bases, leaving 10 bases between them. The CDR3 contains 14 residues. CDR3 sequence reads: CASRRDIYNSPLHF. The DNA of the CDR3 is TGTGCCAGCAGACGGGACATTTATAATTCACCCCTCCACTTT.

The chain is built from TRBV5-4 and TRBJ1-1; the D gene is possibly TRBD1 (5 bases). This CDR3 has 15 amino acids. CDR1 is SGHNT, CDR2 YYREEE, per germline (reference sequence). Deletions cut 0 bases from V and 2 bases from J, with 11 bases between. This CDR3 is CASSLAGGVNTEAFF. Written as DNA, the CDR3 is TGTGCCAGCAGCTTGGCGGGGGGTGTAAACACTGAAGCTTTCTTT.